This T cell receptor (beta chain) was captured by sequencing in a study of PD-L1 blockade in urothelial cancer. Whole-study context: Men with urothelial cancer arising in the bladder made up most of the 29 patients. There were a median of approximately 150,000 T cells in blood samples.

General study findings and limits: Durable-benefit patients showed greater tumor-associated blood clone expansion at 3 weeks.

Here immunoSEQ multiplex PCR was the method, and the copy in TCRdb shows in-frame clones only, minus some. This table holds 35,000 to 45,000 clones, about 85% found once. As for time point: peripheral blood 6 weeks after treatment start. Diagnoses among patients were locally advanced or metastatic urothelial carcinoma. CDR3 length: 14 residues. Looked up from germline, CDR1 is SNHLY and CDR2 is FYNNEI. V dropped 10 bases and J dropped 6 bases, with 18 bases sitting between them. Comments on this clone: Its antigen is undetermined.

This material consisted of PBMCs, taken around atezolizumab (anti-PD-L1) treatment. This TCR was recovered from a man in his 70s with urothelial cancer. The rearrangement uses TRBV2 and TRBJ1-4, with TRBD1 as a possible D gene (5 bases). CDR3 sequence reads: CATTGQGSDEKLFF. CDR3 in DNA: TGTGCCACCACGGGTCAGGGATCAGATGAAAAACTGTTTTTT.